Below are 30 T cell receptor beta chains sequenced from a single sample in a study of graft-versus-host responses after intestinal transplantation. Libraries were prepared by immunoSEQ multiplex PCR; TCRdb keeps only in-frame clonotypes and omits some of them. This sample carries about 45,000 clones, about 91% of them seen once, and the ten largest clones take 4.4%. Material: PBMCs, obtained 524 days after transplant. Receptors originate from a human patient who received an intestinal transplant, so some T cells may come from the graft donor.

The V call is TRBV9, the J call TRBJ1-2; the D gene is possibly TRBD1 (5 bases). The CDR3 runs to 15 residues. Germline CDR1 and CDR2: SGDLS and YYNGEE. V lost 0 bases and J 4 bases, leaving 13 bases between the germline ends. CDR3 nucleotides: TGTGCCAGCAGCGTAGGAGGAGGGCAGGGCTATGGCTACACCTTC. Its protein is CASSVGGGQGYGYTF.

The genes are TRBV4-1 and TRBJ1-5; D unresolved. Trimming took 0 bases from V and 1 from J, leaving 13 bases between them. The CDR3 spans 17 residues. Looked up from germline, CDR1 is MGHRA and CDR2 is YSYEKL. The CDR3 reads CASSQDRREGSNQPQHF. As DNA, the CDR3 is TGCGCCAGCAGCCAAGATAGGAGGGAGGGAAGCAATCAGCCCCAGCATTTT.

CDR3 sequence: CASSYTGGSYNEQFF. The CDR3 DNA reads as TGTGCCAGCAGTTACACGGGAGGCTCCTACAATGAGCAGTTCTTC. The chain employs TRBV6-6 and TRBJ2-1; 7 bases line up with TRBD2. CDR3 length: 15 residues. Germline V gives CDR1 MNHNY, CDR2 SVGAGI (reference sequence). Unmatched junction bases numbered 1, after V lost 2 bases and J lost 0 bases.

The chain couples TRBV7-8 to TRBJ2-3, with 7 bases matching TRBD2. V shed 2 bases and J 0 bases; nucleotides not matched to a gene: 8. This CDR3 region has 17 residues. CDR1 and CDR2 from the germline V gene are SGHVS and FQNEAQ. This CDR3 is CASSLPGEGGSTDTQYF. The DNA for the CDR3 is TGTGCCAGCAGCTTACCCGGGGAGGGTGGTAGCACAGATACGCAGTATTTT.

The chain carries TRBV27 and TRBJ2-7, with 10 bases identical to TRBD2. The CDR3 spans 16 residues. V was pared by 6 bases and J by 5 bases, with 13 bases of the junction left unmatched. Looked up from germline, CDR1 is MNHEY and CDR2 is SMNVEV (reference sequence). The chain's CDR3 is CASRKLAGFLENEQYF. The CDR3 region has the DNA TGTGCCAGCAGAAAACTAGCGGGATTCCTCGAGAACGAGCAGTACTTC.

This chain links TRBV19 with TRBJ2-7; no clear D. The V gene lost 5 bases and the J gene lost 4 bases, with 12 bases spanning the gap. The germline gives CDR1 LNHDA, CDR2 SQIVND (reference sequence). The CDR3 sequence is 13 residues long. The CDR3 spells CASSFGSSYEQYF. CDR3 nucleotide sequence: TGTGCCAGTAGTTTCGGTAGTTCTTACGAGCAGTACTTC.

This chain connects TRBV15 to TRBJ2-2; the D is unclear. Trimming cost V 8 bases and J 0 bases, with 10 bases left between them. Germline CDR1 and CDR2: LNHNV and YYDKDF (reference sequence). The CDR3 has 14 amino acids. CDR3 nucleotides: TGTGCCACCTGCCTAGGGTCGAACACCGGGGAGCTGTTTTTT. Translating gives CATCLGSNTGELFF.

V is TRBV4-3 and J is TRBJ2-7, with 9 nucleotides matching TRBD2. Trimming cost V 2 bases and J 2 bases; bases outside gene matches: 7. This CDR3 is built from 16 residues. From germline, CDR1 is LGHNA and CDR2 YSLEER. The CDR3: CASSQIGAGGPYEQYF. DNA for the CDR3: TGCGCCAGCAGCCAAATAGGAGCGGGAGGCCCCTACGAGCAGTACTTC.

The chain recombines TRBV15 with TRBJ1-5, with 7 bases matching TRBD1. In germline, CDR1 is LNHNV, CDR2 YYDKDF (reference sequence). The length of the CDR3 is 16 residues. Trimming removed 5 bases from V and 2 bases from J; junction bases left unmatched: 9. CDR3 coding DNA: TGTGCCACCAGCCGCCCAGGGGGGTTTCGCAATCAGCCCCAGCATTTT. Translated, it gives CATSRPGGFRNQPQHF.

The V and J genes are TRBV5-1 and TRBJ2-1, with D perhaps matching TRBD2 (5 bases). Germline CDR1 is SGHRS and CDR2 is YFSETQ. This CDR3 region has 12 residues. V was cut by 10 bases and J by 5 bases, with 13 bases left in between. The CDR3 DNA reads TGCGCCGACAAGAGGAGGAACAATGAGCAGTTCTTC. Translation gives CADKRRNNEQFF.

The chain couples TRBV28 to TRBJ1-1; no clear D. Germline CDR1 reads MDHEN; CDR2 reads SYDVKM. The CDR3 sequence is 13 residues long. V gave up 5 bases and J gave up 1 base, with 8 bases separating them. In DNA, the CDR3 is TGTGCCAGCAGTCTCACAGAGAACACTGAAGCTTTCTTT. It encodes CASSLTENTEAFF.

The chain combines TRBV9 with TRBJ1-1, with D unresolved. CDR3 length equals 16 residues. V dropped 1 base and J dropped 5 bases, with 18 bases sitting between them. Germline V gene data show CDR1 as SGDLS and CDR2 as YYNGEE. The CDR3 region is CASSVIKASPKTEAFF. The CDR3 nucleotides read TGTGCCAGCAGCGTAATCAAAGCCTCCCCTAAGACTGAAGCTTTCTTT. The variable domain in full, completed from reference TRBV9 and TRBJ1-1, reads DSGVTQTPKHLITATGQRVTLRCSPRSGDLSVYWYQQSLDQGLQFLIQYYNGEERAKGNILERFSAQQFPDLHSELNLSSLELGDSALYFCASSVIKASPKTEAFFGQGTRLTVV.

This chain links TRBV18 with TRBJ2-1; 9 bases fit TRBD1. CDR3 length: 14 residues. Per the germline V gene, CDR1 is KGHSH and CDR2 is LQKENI. V shed 3 bases, J shed 8 bases, and the junction held 5 bases outside the gene matches. CDR3 coding DNA: TGTGCCAGCTCACCCGGACAGGGGTGGGATGAGCAGTTCTTC. This encodes CASSPGQGWDEQFF. Based on the CDR3 plus reference TRBV18 and TRBJ2-1, the full variable domain is NAGVMQNPRHLVRRRGQEARLRCSPMKGHSHVYWYRQLPEEGLKFMVYLQKENIIDESGMPKERFSAEFPKEGPSILRIQQVVRGDSAAYFCASSPGQGWDEQFFGPGTRLTVL.

The chain couples TRBV4-1 to TRBJ1-2; 7 nucleotides agree with TRBD1. The CDR3 consists of 15 residues. Germline-derived CDR1 and CDR2 are MGHRA and YSYEKL. Trimming took 2 bases from V and 6 from J; bases not matched to a gene: 9. CDR3 protein: CASSQPGQELDGYTF. The CDR3 coding sequence is TGCGCCAGCAGCCAACCAGGACAGGAGCTAGATGGCTACACCTTC.

V and J are TRBV28 and TRBJ1-6; TRBD1 matches 7 bases. Trimming at V came to 3 bases and at J to 10 bases, leaving 12 bases not matched to a gene. Germline V gene sequence: CDR1 MDHEN, CDR2 SYDVKM. The CDR3 loop spans 16 amino acids. CDR3 loop: CASSFGTQGRGSPLHF. CDR3 coding DNA: TGTGCCAGCAGTTTCGGAACACAGGGGAGAGGATCACCCCTCCACTTT.

This clone appeared a few times. The V call is TRBV5-1, the J call TRBJ2-5, with D perhaps TRBD2 (7 bases). The CDR3 spans 16 residues. Germline V gene sequence: CDR1 SGHRS, CDR2 YFSETQ. Trimming took 1 base from V and 2 from J, leaving 15 bases between them. The CDR3: CASSLSPAGTQETQYF. The CDR3, as DNA: TGCGCCAGCAGCTTGTCTCCAGCGGGGACACAAGAGACCCAGTACTTC.

The chain uses TRBV6-1 and TRBJ2-3; D call uncertain. This CDR3 is 13 amino acids long. Per the germline V gene, CDR1 is MNHNS and CDR2 is SASEGT. Trimming removed 5 bases at V and 0 bases at J, with 6 bases between. As DNA, the CDR3 is TGTGCCAGCAGTAGACGGAGCACAGATACGCAGTATTTT. Translating it yields CASSRRSTDTQYF.

The rearrangement joins TRBV19 to TRBJ1-2; D is undetermined. Trimming left V 2 bases short and J 0 bases short, with 4 bases between. Germline CDR1 LNHDA, CDR2 SQIVND (reference sequence). The CDR3 is made up of 13 amino acids. The CDR3, as DNA: TGTGCCAGTAGTATACAGGCTAACTATGGCTACACCTTC. Protein product: CASSIQANYGYTF.

V and J are TRBV2 and TRBJ2-7; possibly TRBD1 or TRBD2 for D (5 bases each). The V end lost 6 bases, the J end lost 5 bases, and 17 bases lay between the germline ends. From germline, CDR1 is SNHLY and CDR2 FYNNEI. The CDR3 runs to 14 residues. The CDR3: CASSPGPRVDEQYF. CDR3 bases: TGTGCCAGCAGCCCGGGACCGCGCGTGGACGAGCAGTACTTC.

V and J are TRBV9 and TRBJ2-3, with TRBD2 matching 8 bases. The CDR3 sequence is 15 residues long. Germline V gene sequence: CDR1 SGDLS, CDR2 YYNGEE. V trimming: 4 bases; J trimming: 6 bases; junction bases outside the gene matches: 10. CDR3 amino acids: CASSSYSGTTDTQYF. DNA for the CDR3: TGTGCCAGCAGCAGCTATAGCGGGACCACGGATACGCAGTATTTT.

The J gene is TRBJ1-1, the V gene TRBV5-1; TRBD1 matches at 10 bases. The germline V gene has CDR1 SGHRS and CDR2 YFSETQ. J gave up 4 bases and V 4 bases, and 13 bases lay outside the gene matches. This CDR3 contains 17 residues. The CDR3 DNA is TGCGCCAGCAGCCCCGAAGCCGGGACAGGGGAGCGCACTGAAGCTTTCTTT. Translation: CASSPEAGTGERTEAFF.

The chain joins TRBV9 to TRBJ1-1; D unresolved. With 0 bases removed from V and 1 base from J, the gap between germline ends came to 7 bases. CDR1 and CDR2 (germline): SGDLS, YYNGEE. CDR3 size: 14 residues. The CDR3 region is CASSVGLGNTEAFF. The CDR3 nucleotides read TGTGCCAGCAGCGTAGGACTAGGGAACACTGAAGCTTTCTTT.

The chain uses TRBV7-8 and TRBJ2-7; D unclear. This CDR3 has 13 residues. V lost 3 bases to trimming and J lost 3 bases, with 9 bases between them. Looked up from germline, CDR1 is SGHVS and CDR2 is FQNEAQ. CDR3 sequence reads: CASSLGTVYEQYF. The DNA for the CDR3 is TGTGCCAGCAGCTTGGGCACTGTCTACGAGCAGTACTTC.

This clone was found once. V and J are TRBV6-4 and TRBJ2-1, with a tentative D call TRBD1 (6 bases). The CDR3 totals 13 residues. Germline V CDR1 and CDR2: MRHNA, SNTAGT. The ends were cut back, 4 bases at V and 13 bases at J, with 17 bases in the middle. The CDR3 region has the DNA TGTGCCAGCAGTGCGGACAGTCGGGGCCCACAGTTCTTC. Amino acids: CASSADSRGPQFF.

The chain is built from TRBV6-5 and TRBJ2-7; D not certain. Per the germline V gene, CDR1 is MNHEY and CDR2 is SVGAGI. This CDR3 contains 13 residues. Trimming took off 3 bases at V and 2 bases at J, with 8 bases between the two ends. The CDR3: CASSYEPTYEQYF. The CDR3 region has the DNA TGTGCCAGCAGTTATGAACCAACCTACGAGCAGTACTTC.

As for this clone: The same CDR3 can be traced to other DNA sequences in this sample. This sequence joins TRBV13 and TRBJ2-1; 12 bases fit TRBD1. The CDR3 has 17 residues. The junction had 12 bases not matched to a gene; V was cut back by 2 bases and J by 10 bases. Germline V gene lookup returns CDR1 PRHDT and CDR2 FYEKMQ (reference sequence). The CDR3 here is CASSLMVGTGGGGEQFF. CDR3 DNA sequence: TGTGCCAGCAGCTTAATGGTAGGGACAGGGGGCGGGGGGGAGCAGTTCTTC.

The V gene is TRBV27, the J gene TRBJ1-2; D is unresolved. V lost 2 bases and J lost 7, with 11 bases in between. Germline V lookup: CDR1 MNHEY, CDR2 SMNVEV (reference sequence). This CDR3 comprises 13 residues. CDR3: CASSLGRLPGYTF. CDR3 nucleotides: TGTGCCAGCAGTTTAGGTAGACTACCTGGCTACACCTTC.

The chain employs TRBV15 and TRBJ1-2; the D gene is possibly TRBD1 (5 bases). This CDR3 is 19 amino acids long. Trimming shortened V by 0 bases and J by 9 bases, and 29 bases separated the two germline ends. Germline V gene lookup returns CDR1 LNHNV and CDR2 YYDKDF (reference sequence). CDR3 protein: CATSRDRYEGWPPGDRYTF. The CDR3 nucleotides read TGTGCCACCAGCAGAGATCGATACGAGGGGTGGCCTCCGGGGGATCGCTACACCTTC.

This clone turned up a few times. CDR3 coding DNA: TGCGCCAGCAGCCAGCAATACCTCCCTGTAGCGGGAGTTAGCCCCAATGAGCAGTTCTTC. Its protein product is CASSQQYLPVAGVSPNEQFF. The chain couples TRBV4-1 to TRBJ2-1; 9 nucleotides match TRBD2. The V gene's germline CDR1 is MGHRA and CDR2 YSYEKL. The CDR3 covers 20 residues. The junction had 21 bases not matched to a gene; V was cut back by 3 bases and J by 6 bases.

This clone appeared a single time. The CDR3: CASSVDRRESPNTEAFF. The CDR3 coding sequence is TGTGCCAGCAGCGTAGATAGGAGGGAATCCCCTAACACTGAAGCTTTCTTT. J is TRBJ1-1 and V is TRBV9; no definite D call. The germline gives CDR1 SGDLS, CDR2 YYNGEE. The CDR3 is 17 amino acids. Trimming shortened V by 0 bases and J by 2 bases, and 17 bases separated the two germline ends.